The following is a T cell receptor beta chain sequence with its context. Its antigen is unknown. Primers used in a second PCR of roughly 7 to 11 cycles were a sample-barcoded 5' primer and a J-beta primer mix. Each CDR3 protein is one row after TCRdb ran MiXCR on the 5' RACE reads. Among about 720,000 distinct CDR3 sequences listed, about 24% were seen once. With 5 bases clipped from V and 5 bases from J, the junction kept 8 bases outside the gene matches. In germline, CDR1 is MNHEY, CDR2 SVGAGI. The CDR3 is 15 residues long. Extraction yielded at least 6 micrograms of total RNA per sample. This entry comes from a study of blood T cells in healthy people across ages. Study results and limitations: Naive and antigen-experienced cells could not be conclusively compared, given unsorted PBMCs. The study found more naive CD4+ cells and higher diversity in long-lived than aged donors.

The J gene is TRBJ2-5, the V gene TRBV6-5, with 10 nucleotides matching TRBD1. This clonotype was sampled from a man in his 70s in good health. The sample taken for sequencing was blood. The CDR3 DNA reads as TGTGCCAGCAGTGACAGGGGGCGCCTAAAGGAGACCCAGTACTTC. Residues: CASSDRGRLKETQYF.